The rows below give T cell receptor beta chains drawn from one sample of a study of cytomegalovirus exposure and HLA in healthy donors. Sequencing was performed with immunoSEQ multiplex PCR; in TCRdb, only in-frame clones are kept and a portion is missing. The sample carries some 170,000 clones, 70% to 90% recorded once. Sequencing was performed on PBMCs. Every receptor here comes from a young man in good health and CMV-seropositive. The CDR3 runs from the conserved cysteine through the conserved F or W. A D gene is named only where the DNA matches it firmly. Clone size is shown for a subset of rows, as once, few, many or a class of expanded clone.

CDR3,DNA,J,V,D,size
CASSLDRGADEQYF,TGTGCCAGCAGTCTGGACAGGGGAGCAGACGAGCAGTACTTC,TRBJ2-7,TRBV2,TRBD1,NA
CASSEGGDYGYTF,TGTGCCAGCAGCGAAGGGGGGGACTATGGCTACACCTTC,TRBJ1-2,TRBV9,NA,once
CASSVFSGGALYEQYF,TGTGCCAGCAGTGTTTTTAGCGGGGGGGCCTTGTACGAGCAGTACTTC,TRBJ2-7,TRBV6-1,TRBD2,NA
CASSFLPSSYNEQFF,TGTGCCAGCAGTTTCCTCCCGAGCTCCTACAATGAGCAGTTCTTC,TRBJ2-1,TRBV27,NA,NA
CASSVGSSRNQETQYF,TGTGCCAGCAGCGTAGGGAGTTCGAGGAACCAAGAGACCCAGTACTTC,TRBJ2-5,TRBV9,NA,NA
CASSVSTGNYEQYF,TGTGCCAGCAGCGTATCCACAGGGAACTACGAGCAGTACTTC,TRBJ2-7,TRBV9,NA,few
CASSFQGRESPLHF,TGTGCCAGCAGCTTTCAGGGCAGGGAATCACCCCTCCACTTT,TRBJ1-6,TRBV5-8,NA,NA
CASSTGGQAFF,TGTGCCAGCAGCACAGGGGGGCAAGCTTTCTTT,TRBJ1-1,TRBV5-4,TRBD1,NA
CASTRQGPSYEQYF,TGTGCCAGCACCCGACAGGGCCCCTCCTACGAGCAGTACTTC,TRBJ2-7,TRBV7-9,TRBD1,NA
CASSSGTSGGHEQFF,TGCGCCAGCAGCTCTGGCACTAGCGGGGGGCATGAGCAGTTCTTC,TRBJ2-1,TRBV5-1,TRBD2,NA
CASSEADFGLSTSQPQHF,TGTGCCAGCAGTGAAGCGGATTTCGGACTTTCAACCTCTCAGCCCCAGCATTTT,TRBJ1-5,TRBV6-1,NA,NA
CASIPLGQLFSPRGGELFF,TGTGCCAGCATTCCACTGGGGCAGCTCTTTTCCCCTAGGGGCGGGGAGCTGTTTTTT,TRBJ2-2,TRBV6-4,NA,NA
CAISAGLAGGPRDIQYF,TGTGCCATCAGCGCCGGACTAGCGGGGGGGCCTCGCGACATTCAGTACTTC,TRBJ2-4,TRBV10-3,TRBD2,NA
CASSDTNTGELFF,TGCGCCAGCAGTGACACTAACACCGGGGAGCTGTTTTTT,TRBJ2-2,TRBV10-1,NA,NA
CASSLEGEGYTDTQYF,TGTGCCAGCAGCTTGGAAGGGGAAGGGTACACAGATACGCAGTATTTT,TRBJ2-3,TRBV5-6,NA,few
CASSVRGGGDTQYF,TGTGCCAGCAGCGTACGGGGGGGAGGTGATACGCAGTATTTT,TRBJ2-3,TRBV9,TRBD2,NA
CASSEVAGGSNEQFF,TGTGCCAGCAGTGAGGTAGCGGGGGGCAGCAATGAGCAGTTCTTC,TRBJ2-1,TRBV2,TRBD2,once
CASSVALAGGEQYF,TGTGCCAGCAGCGTAGCACTAGCGGGGGGCGAGCAGTACTTC,TRBJ2-7,TRBV9,TRBD2,NA
CASSPRQGPYEQYF,TGTGCCAGCAGCCCCCGACAGGGCCCCTACGAGCAGTACTTC,TRBJ2-7,TRBV7-8,TRBD1,NA
CASSQGIYDRESYEQYF,TGCGCCAGCAGCCAAGGAATTTATGACAGGGAGTCCTACGAGCAGTACTTC,TRBJ2-7,TRBV4-3,TRBD1,NA
CASSFSGRYYEQYF,TGTGCCAGCAGTTTTTCAGGGAGGTACTACGAGCAGTACTTC,TRBJ2-7,TRBV27,NA,NA
CASSVYPDGTMNTEAFF,TGTGCCAGCAGCGTATACCCAGATGGGACAATGAACACTGAAGCTTTCTTT,TRBJ1-1,TRBV9,NA,few
CASSVEPGDGEQYF,TGTGCCAGCAGCGTAGAGCCAGGGGACGGAGAGCAGTACTTC,TRBJ2-7,TRBV9,NA,NA
CASSSGGTGELFF,TGTGCCAGCAGCTCTGGCGGGACCGGGGAGCTGTTTTTT,TRBJ2-2,TRBV5-6,NA,NA
CASNYGTGQLKTQYF,TGTGCCAGCAACTACGGGACAGGGCAGTTAAAGACCCAGTACTTC,TRBJ2-5,TRBV6-6,TRBD1,few
CASSKQGHSPPYEQYF,TGTGCCAGCAGTAAACAGGGCCATTCCCCTCCCTACGAGCAGTACTTC,TRBJ2-7,TRBV13,NA,NA
CASSPAGLADTQYF,TGTGCCAGCAGCCCCGCGGGGTTAGCAGATACGCAGTATTTT,TRBJ2-3,TRBV11-2,NA,NA
CASSDPGNYGYTF,TGTGCCAGCAGTGACCCAGGGAACTATGGCTACACCTTC,TRBJ1-2,TRBV25-1,NA,once
CASSLAGGTSQETQYF,TGCGCCAGCAGCTTGGCCGGGGGGACATCTCAAGAGACCCAGTACTTC,TRBJ2-5,TRBV5-1,NA,NA
CASSLLAAGGNEQFF,TGTGCCAGCTCCCTGCTGGCGGCGGGGGGCAATGAGCAGTTCTTC,TRBJ2-1,TRBV18,TRBD2,once
CASSLIRTGIYEQYF,TGCGCCAGCAGCCTAATTAGGACAGGGATCTACGAGCAGTACTTC,TRBJ2-7,TRBV4-1,TRBD1,NA